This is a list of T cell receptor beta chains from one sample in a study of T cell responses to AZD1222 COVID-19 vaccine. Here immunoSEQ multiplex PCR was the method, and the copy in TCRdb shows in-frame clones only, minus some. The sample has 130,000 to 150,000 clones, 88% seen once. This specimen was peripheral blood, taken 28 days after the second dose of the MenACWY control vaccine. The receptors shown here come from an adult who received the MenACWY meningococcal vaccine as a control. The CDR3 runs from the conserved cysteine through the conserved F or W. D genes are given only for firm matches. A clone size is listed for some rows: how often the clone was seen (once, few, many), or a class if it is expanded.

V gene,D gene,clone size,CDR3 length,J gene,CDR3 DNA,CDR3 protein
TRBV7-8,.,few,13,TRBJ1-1,TGTGCCAGCAGCTTTGGGATTAACACTGAAGCTTTCTTT,CASSFGINTEAFF
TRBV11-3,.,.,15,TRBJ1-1,TGTGCCAGCAGCTTAGATCGACAGGCAAGGAGCGCAGCTTTCTTT,CASSLDRQARSAAFF
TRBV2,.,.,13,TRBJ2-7,TGTGCCACCACGTGGGCGGCCTCCTACGAGCAGTACTTC,CATTWAASYEQYF
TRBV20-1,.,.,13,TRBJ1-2,TGCAGTGCTAGTCGGGCTGTGGCCGCTGGCTACACCTTC,CSASRAVAAGYTF
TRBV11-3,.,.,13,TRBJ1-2,TGTGCCAGCAGCTCCCCCTCAGCCTATGGCTACACCTTC,CASSSPSAYGYTF
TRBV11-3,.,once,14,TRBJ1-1,TGTGCCAGCAGGAGGGGCGGAGGTGACACTGAAGCTTTCTTT,CASRRGGGDTEAFF
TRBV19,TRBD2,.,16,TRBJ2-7,TGTGCCAGTAGTATAGGGCTAGCGGGGGGAGCCTACGAGCAGTACTTC,CASSIGLAGGAYEQYF
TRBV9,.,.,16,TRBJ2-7,TGTGCCAGCAGCGTAGGGACAGATTGGTACTCCTACGAGCAGTACTTC,CASSVGTDWYSYEQYF
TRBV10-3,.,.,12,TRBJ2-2,TGTGCCATCAGTGAAGGAACTGGGGAGCTGTTTTTT,CAISEGTGELFF
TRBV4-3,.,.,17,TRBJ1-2,TGCGCCAGCAGCCACCGGCAGTCAGGGACGGGGGCCTATGGCTACACCTTC,CASSHRQSGTGAYGYTF
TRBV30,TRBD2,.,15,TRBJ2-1,TGTGCCTGGACCGGACTAGCGGGAGGATACAATGAGCAGTTCTTC,CAWTGLAGGYNEQFF
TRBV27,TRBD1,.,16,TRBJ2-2,TGTGCCAGCAGCCTAGGGACAGGGTTTGTTACCGGGGAGCTGTTTTTT,CASSLGTGFVTGELFF
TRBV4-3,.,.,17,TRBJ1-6,TGCGCCAGCAGCCAAGATTTAGTGGGGGCGCTGGATTCACCCCTCCACTTT,CASSQDLVGALDSPLHF
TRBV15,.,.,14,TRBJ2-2,TGTGCCACCAGCAGAGATCCCCGGGGCGGGGAGCTGTTTTTT,CATSRDPRGGELFF
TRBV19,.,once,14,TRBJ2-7,TGTGCCAGTAGTATGGCCAGGGGACTCTACGAGCAGTACTTC,CASSMARGLYEQYF
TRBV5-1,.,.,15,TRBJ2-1,TGCGCCAGCAGCTTGGAAGGTAGCGGTAACAATGAGCAGTTCTTC,CASSLEGSGNNEQFF
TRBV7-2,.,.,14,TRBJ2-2,TGTGCCAGCAGCTTAGGACAGAACACCGGGGAGCTGTTTTTT,CASSLGQNTGELFF
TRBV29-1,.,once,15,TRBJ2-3,TGCAGCGTTCTCCGGGACGCTTATGAGGCAGATACGCAGTATTTT,CSVLRDAYEADTQYF
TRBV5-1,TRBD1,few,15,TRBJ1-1,TGCGCCAGCAGCTCCCGGGACAGAGAGAGTTCGGGAGCTTTCTTT,CASSSRDRESSGAFF
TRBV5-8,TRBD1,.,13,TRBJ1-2,TGTGCCAGCAGGCGGGGACAGGGAGAGGGCTACACCTTC,CASRRGQGEGYTF
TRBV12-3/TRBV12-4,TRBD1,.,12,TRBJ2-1,TGTGCCAGCACTTTCGGACAGGGTTCACAGTTCTTC,CASTFGQGSQFF
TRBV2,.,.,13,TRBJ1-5,TGTGCCAGCAATCAAGATAGCAATCAGCCCCAGCATTTT,CASNQDSNQPQHF
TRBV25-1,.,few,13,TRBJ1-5,TGTGCCAGCAGTGAATGGGAGAATCAGCCCCAGCATTTT,CASSEWENQPQHF
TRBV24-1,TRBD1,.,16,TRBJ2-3,TGTGCCACCAGTGATTACGGCAGGGGGCACACAGATACGCAGTATTTT,CATSDYGRGHTDTQYF
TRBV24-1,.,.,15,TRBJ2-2,TGTGCCACCAGTGATTTTCGGGCGGACACCGGGGAGCTGTTTTTT,CATSDFRADTGELFF
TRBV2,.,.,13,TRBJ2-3,TGTGCCAGCAGTGAAGGGGGCGCAGATACGCAGTATTTT,CASSEGGADTQYF
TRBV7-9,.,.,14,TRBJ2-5,TGTGCCAGCAGCTTATTCCAGGGACAAGAGACCCAGTACTTC,CASSLFQGQETQYF
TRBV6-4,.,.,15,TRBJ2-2,TGTGCCAGCAGCCGGACGGTGACGAACACCGGGGAGCTGTTTTTT,CASSRTVTNTGELFF
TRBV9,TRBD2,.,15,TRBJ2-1,TGTGCCAGCAGCGTAAGGAGCGGGGAGTACAATGAGCAGTTCTTC,CASSVRSGEYNEQFF
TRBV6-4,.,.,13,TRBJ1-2,TGTGCCAGCAGTTTCGACGGTTCCTATGGCTACACCTTC,CASSFDGSYGYTF
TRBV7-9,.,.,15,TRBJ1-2,TGTGCCAGCAGCTTGGCTGTCGGTGCCTCGGGGGGCTACACCTTC,CASSLAVGASGGYTF
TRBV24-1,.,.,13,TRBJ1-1,TGTGCCACCAGTGATTTCATGAACACTGAAGCTTTCTTT,CATSDFMNTEAFF
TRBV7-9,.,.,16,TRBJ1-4,TGTGCCAGCAGCTTAGTATCCGGTTCAACTAATGAAAAACTGTTTTTT,CASSLVSGSTNEKLFF
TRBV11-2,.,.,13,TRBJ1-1,TGTGCCAGCAGCTTAGATCCCTCGGGAGAAGCTTTCTTT,CASSLDPSGEAFF
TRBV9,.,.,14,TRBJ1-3,TGTGCCAGCAGCTCCGGGTCCTCTGGAAACACCATATATTTT,CASSSGSSGNTIYF
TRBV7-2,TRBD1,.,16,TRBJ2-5,TGTGCCAGCAGCCCCACAGGGGCGCAAGGCCAAGAGACCCAGTACTTC,CASSPTGAQGQETQYF
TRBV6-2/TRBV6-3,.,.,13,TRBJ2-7,TGTGCCAGCAGTTACTTGGGCAGCTACGAGCAGTACTTC,CASSYLGSYEQYF